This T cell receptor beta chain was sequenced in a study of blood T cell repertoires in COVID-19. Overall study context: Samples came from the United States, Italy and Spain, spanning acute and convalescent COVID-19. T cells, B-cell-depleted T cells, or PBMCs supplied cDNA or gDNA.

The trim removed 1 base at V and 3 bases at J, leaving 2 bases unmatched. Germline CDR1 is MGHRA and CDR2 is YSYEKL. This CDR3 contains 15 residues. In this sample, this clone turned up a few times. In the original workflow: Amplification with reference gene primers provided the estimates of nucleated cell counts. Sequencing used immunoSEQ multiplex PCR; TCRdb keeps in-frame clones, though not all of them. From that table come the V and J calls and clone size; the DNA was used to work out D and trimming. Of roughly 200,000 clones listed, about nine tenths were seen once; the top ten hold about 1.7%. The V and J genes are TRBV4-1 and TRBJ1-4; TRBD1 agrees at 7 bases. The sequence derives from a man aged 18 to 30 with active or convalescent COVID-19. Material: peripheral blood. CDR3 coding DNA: TGCGCCAGCAGCCAAGTTGACAGGGCTAATGAAAAACTGTTTTTT. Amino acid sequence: CASSQVDRANEKLFF.